A single sample gave rise to the 10 T cell receptor beta chains below, sequenced in a study of OX40 agonist ivuxolimab in advanced cancers. Method: immunoSEQ multiplex PCR; TCRdb's copy keeps in-frame clones and lacks some. Of tens of thousands of clones listed, around 89% are singletons. The input for sequencing was CD4+ or CD8+ T cells sorted from blood, taken in a trial of the OX40 agonist ivuxolimab. The receptors here all came from an adult with an advanced solid tumor such as melanoma, head and neck, liver or kidney cancer.

The chain carries TRBV6-5 and TRBJ1-2; D unresolved. Germline assignment: CDR1 MNHEY and CDR2 SVGAGI. The CDR3 extends over 13 amino acids. V was pared by 2 bases and J by 2 bases, with 6 bases between. CDR3 DNA sequence: TGTGCCAGCAGTTACGCTTACAACTATGGCTACACCTTC. It is translated as CASSYAYNYGYTF.

As to this clone: Its ends do not fully match the called genes, so a read error is possible. The V call is TRBV28, the J call TRBJ1-1, with D possibly being TRBD1 (5 bases). Per the germline V gene, CDR1 is MDHEN and CDR2 is SYDVKM. CDR3 size: 16 residues. The CDR3 nucleotides are TGCGCCAGCAGCCAAACTCCCCCAGGGCGGAACACTGAAGCTTTCTTT. As protein: CASSQTPPGRNTEAFF.

The J gene is TRBJ2-7, the V gene TRBV7-6; tentative D call: TRBD1 (5 bases). The CDR3 extends over 13 amino acids. Per the germline V gene, CDR1 is SGHVS and CDR2 is FNYEAQ. V was cut by 0 bases and J by 6 bases, with 9 bases left in between. The chain's CDR3 is CASSLARTTEQYF. The CDR3 nucleotides read TGTGCCAGCAGCTTAGCCCGGACAACCGAGCAGTACTTC.

The chain uses TRBV6-1 and TRBJ2-4, with D possibly matching TRBD1 (6 bases). V was clipped by 3 bases and J by 2 bases, with 14 bases between them. CDR1 is MNHNS, CDR2 SASEGT, per germline. This CDR3 is built from 16 residues. This chain's CDR3 is CASSDLLQGSKNIQYF. DNA of the CDR3: TGTGCCAGCAGTGACCTATTGCAGGGGTCCAAAAACATTCAGTACTTC.

The chain has TRBV5-4 and TRBJ2-7; 9 nucleotides line up with TRBD1. This CDR3 has 13 amino acids. Germline V lookup: CDR1 SGHNT, CDR2 YYREEE (reference sequence). V trimming: 6 bases; J trimming: 5 bases; junction bases outside the gene matches: 6. The CDR3 region has the DNA TGTGCCAGCAACCCGGGACAGGGAAACGAGCAGTACTTC. Its protein is CASNPGQGNEQYF.

The chain recombines TRBV30 with TRBJ2-7, with TRBD1 identical over 11 bases. V was pared by 4 bases and J by 6 bases, with 2 bases of the junction left unmatched. CDR1 is GTSNPN and CDR2 is SVGIG in the germline V gene (reference sequence). The CDR3 is 12 residues long. The CDR3 sequence: CAWTGQGVEQYF. In DNA, the CDR3 is TGTGCCTGGACGGGACAGGGGGTCGAGCAGTACTTC.

This chain joins TRBV27 and TRBJ2-1; TRBD1 matches 9 bases. The CDR3 is 14 amino acids. Trimming cost V 3 bases and J 7 bases; bases outside gene matches: 4. Germline assignment: CDR1 MNHEY and CDR2 SMNVEV (reference sequence). In DNA form, the CDR3 reads TGTGCCAGCAGTTTCACAGGGGGCAAGAATGAGCAGTTCTTC. It codes for CASSFTGGKNEQFF.

In its sample, this clone was seen a few times. V is TRBV4-2 and J is TRBJ1-1; D uncertain. There are 15 residues in the CDR3. CDR1 and CDR2 from the germline V gene are LGHNA and YNFKEQ. V was clipped by 0 bases and J by 0 bases, with 8 bases between them. This CDR3 is CASSQDRTLNTEAFF. The DNA for the CDR3 is TGTGCCAGCAGCCAAGACCGGACCCTGAACACTGAAGCTTTCTTT.

The chain couples TRBV4-1 to TRBJ2-1, with a possible D match to TRBD2 (6 bases). From germline, CDR1 is MGHRA and CDR2 YSYEKL. The CDR3 contains 18 residues. Deletions cut 0 bases from V and 2 bases from J, with 17 bases between. This CDR3 reads CASSQELQSGRPYNEQFF. In DNA form, the CDR3 reads TGCGCCAGCAGCCAAGAATTACAGTCCGGGAGACCCTACAATGAGCAGTTCTTC.

This clone was counted once. The rearrangement joins TRBV10-3 to TRBJ2-5; no definite D call. CDR1 is ENHRY and CDR2 is SYGVKD in the germline V gene. Trimming shortened V by 0 bases and J by 1 base, and 21 bases separated the two germline ends. This CDR3 comprises 19 residues. The CDR3 loop reads CAISESPHDVWTVQETQYF. In nucleotides, the CDR3 is TGTGCCATCAGTGAGTCCCCTCACGATGTATGGACGGTCCAAGAGACCCAGTACTTC.